This T cell receptor (beta chain) was sequenced during a study of CD8+ T cells in alopecia areata. Findings and limits, study-wide: Lesional scalp, notably in alopecia totalis/universalis, had clonality above that of normal scalp.

RNA extraction and reverse transcription yielded cDNA as sequencing template. Repertoires were generated with immunoSEQ multiplex PCR, while TCRdb's copy carries only in-frame clones and drops some. The table lists a few hundred thousand clones, around two fifths of them singletons. V was trimmed by 3 bases and J by 0 bases, leaving 6 bases between them. This CDR3 has 13 amino acids. CDR1 is SQVTM, CDR2 ANQGSEA, per germline. As to this clone: Its antigen is undetermined.

Indicated treatment: oral pan-JAK inhibitor, 5-10 mg twice daily. Sequences were derived from CD4+ T cells sorted from blood, sampled between weeks 30 and 35, from a patient treated with tofacitinib. This receptor was obtained from a human donor with alopecia areata. The V gene is TRBV29-1, the J gene TRBJ1-3; no clear D. This chain's CDR3 is CSVDADSGNTIYF. The CDR3 region has the DNA TGCAGCGTTGACGCGGACTCTGGAAACACCATATATTTT.